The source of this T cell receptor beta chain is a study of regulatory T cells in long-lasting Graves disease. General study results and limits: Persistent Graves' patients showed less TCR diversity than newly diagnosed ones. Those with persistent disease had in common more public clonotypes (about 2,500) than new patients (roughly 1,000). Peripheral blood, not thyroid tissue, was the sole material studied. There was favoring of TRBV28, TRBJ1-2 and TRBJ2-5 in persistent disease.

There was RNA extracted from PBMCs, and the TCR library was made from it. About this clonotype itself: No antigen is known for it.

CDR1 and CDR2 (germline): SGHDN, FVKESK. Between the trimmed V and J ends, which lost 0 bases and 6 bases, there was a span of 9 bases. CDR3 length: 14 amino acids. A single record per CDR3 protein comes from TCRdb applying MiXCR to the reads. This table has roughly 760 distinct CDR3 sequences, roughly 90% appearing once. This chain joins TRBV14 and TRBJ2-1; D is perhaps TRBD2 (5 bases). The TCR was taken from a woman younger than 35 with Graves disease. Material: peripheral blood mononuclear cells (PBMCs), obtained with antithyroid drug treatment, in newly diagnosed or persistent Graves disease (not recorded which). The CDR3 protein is CASSQDPEANEQFF. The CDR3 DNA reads TGTGCCAGCAGCCAAGATCCGGAGGCCAATGAGCAGTTCTTC.